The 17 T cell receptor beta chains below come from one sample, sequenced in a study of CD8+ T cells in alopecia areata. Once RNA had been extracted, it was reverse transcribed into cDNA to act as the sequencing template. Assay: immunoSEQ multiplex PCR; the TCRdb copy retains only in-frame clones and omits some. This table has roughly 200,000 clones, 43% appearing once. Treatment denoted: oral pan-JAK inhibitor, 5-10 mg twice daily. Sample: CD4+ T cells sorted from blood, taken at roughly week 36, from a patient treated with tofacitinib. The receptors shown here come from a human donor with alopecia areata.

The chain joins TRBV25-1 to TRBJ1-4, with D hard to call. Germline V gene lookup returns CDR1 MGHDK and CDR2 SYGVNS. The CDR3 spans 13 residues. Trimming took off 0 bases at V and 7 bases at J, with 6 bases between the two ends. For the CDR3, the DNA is TGTGCCAGCAGTGAATATCGGGGTGAAAAACTGTTTTTT. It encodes CASSEYRGEKLFF. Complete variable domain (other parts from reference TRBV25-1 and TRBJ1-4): EADIYQTPRYLVIGTGKKITLECSQTMGHDKMYWYQQDPGMELHLIHYSYGVNSTEKGDLSSESTVSRIRTEHFPLTLESARPSHTSQYLCASSEYRGEKLFFGSGTQLSVL.

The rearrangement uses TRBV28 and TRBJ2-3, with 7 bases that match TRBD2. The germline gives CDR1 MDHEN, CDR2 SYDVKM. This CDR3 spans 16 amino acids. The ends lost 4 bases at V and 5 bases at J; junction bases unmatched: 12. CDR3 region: CASSSPGARELDTQYF. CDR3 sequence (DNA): TGTGCCAGCAGTTCGCCTGGGGCGCGGGAGTTAGATACGCAGTATTTT. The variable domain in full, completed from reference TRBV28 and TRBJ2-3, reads DVKVTQSSRYLVKRTGEKVFLECVQDMDHENMFWYRQDPGLGLRLIYFSYDVKMKEKGDIPEGYSVSREKKERFSLILESASTNQTSMYLCASSSPGARELDTQYFGPGTRLTVL.

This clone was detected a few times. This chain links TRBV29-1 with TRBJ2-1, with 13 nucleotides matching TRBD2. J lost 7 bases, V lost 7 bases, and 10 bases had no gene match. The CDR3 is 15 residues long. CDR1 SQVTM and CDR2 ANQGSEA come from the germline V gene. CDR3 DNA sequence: TGCAGCGCCGATGCTACTAGCGGGAGGGCAAATGAGCAGTTCTTC. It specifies CSADATSGRANEQFF.

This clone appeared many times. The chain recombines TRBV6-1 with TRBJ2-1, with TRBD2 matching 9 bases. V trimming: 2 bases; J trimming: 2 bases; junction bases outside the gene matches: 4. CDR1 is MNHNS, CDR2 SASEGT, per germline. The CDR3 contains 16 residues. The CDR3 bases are TGTGCCAGCAGTGAACCCGGCGGGAGGGCCTACAATGAGCAGTTCTTC. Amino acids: CASSEPGGRAYNEQFF.

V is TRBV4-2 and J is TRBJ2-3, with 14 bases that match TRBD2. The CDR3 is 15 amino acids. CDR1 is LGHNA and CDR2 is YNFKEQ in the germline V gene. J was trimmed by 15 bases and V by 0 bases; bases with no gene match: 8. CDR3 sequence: CASSQDLTSGRGCYF. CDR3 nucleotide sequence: TGTGCCAGCAGCCAAGATTTGACTAGCGGGAGGGGTTGCTATTTT.

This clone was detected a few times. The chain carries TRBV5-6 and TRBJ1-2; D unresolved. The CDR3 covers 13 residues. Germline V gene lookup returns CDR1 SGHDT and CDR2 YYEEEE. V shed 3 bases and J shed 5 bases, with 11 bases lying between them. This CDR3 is CASSYNQAYGYTF. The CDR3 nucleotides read TGTGCCAGCAGCTACAACCAGGCGTATGGCTACACCTTC.

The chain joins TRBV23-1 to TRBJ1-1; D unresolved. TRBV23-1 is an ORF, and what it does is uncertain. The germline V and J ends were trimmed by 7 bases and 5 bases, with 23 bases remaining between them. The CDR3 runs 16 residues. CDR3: CASTSYNPGRNTEAFF. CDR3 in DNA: TGCGCCAGCACTTCCTATAATCCGGGCCGAAATACTGAAGCTTTCTTT.

CDR3 sequence reads: CASSPDRYNQPQHF. CDR3 bases: TGTGCCAGCAGTCCCGACAGGTACAATCAGCCCCAGCATTTT. This rearrangement joins TRBV11-2 to TRBJ1-5; D might be TRBD1 (6 bases). Germline values: CDR1 SGHAT, CDR2 FQNNGV. The V end was cut by 6 bases, the J end by 3 bases, with 12 bases between. The CDR3 extends over 14 amino acids.

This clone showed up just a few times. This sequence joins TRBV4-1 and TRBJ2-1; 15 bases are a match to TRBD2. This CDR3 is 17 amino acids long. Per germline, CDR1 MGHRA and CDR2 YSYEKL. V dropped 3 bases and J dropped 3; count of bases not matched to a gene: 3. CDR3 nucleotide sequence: TGCGCCAGCAGCCATGGACTAGCGGGAGGGCTCTACAATGAGCAGTTCTTC. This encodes CASSHGLAGGLYNEQFF.

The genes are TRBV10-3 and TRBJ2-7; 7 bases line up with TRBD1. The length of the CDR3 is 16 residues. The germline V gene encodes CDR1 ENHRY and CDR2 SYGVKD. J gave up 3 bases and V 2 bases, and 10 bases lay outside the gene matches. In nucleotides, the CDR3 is TGTGCCATCAGTGAGGGTTCCCCAGGGGGATACTACGAGCAGTACTTC. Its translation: CAISEGSPGGYYEQYF.

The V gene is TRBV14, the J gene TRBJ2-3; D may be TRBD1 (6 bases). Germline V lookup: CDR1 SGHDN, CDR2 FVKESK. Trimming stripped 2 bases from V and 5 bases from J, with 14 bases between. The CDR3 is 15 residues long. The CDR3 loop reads CASSQNRARGDTQYF. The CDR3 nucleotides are TGTGCCAGCAGCCAAAACAGGGCAAGGGGAGATACGCAGTATTTT.

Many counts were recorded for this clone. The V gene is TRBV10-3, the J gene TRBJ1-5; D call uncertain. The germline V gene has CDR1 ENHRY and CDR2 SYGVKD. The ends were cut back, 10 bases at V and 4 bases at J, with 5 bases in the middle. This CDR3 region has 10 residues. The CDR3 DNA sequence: TGTGCCAGGGGTAATCAGCCCCAGCATTTT. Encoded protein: CARGNQPQHF.

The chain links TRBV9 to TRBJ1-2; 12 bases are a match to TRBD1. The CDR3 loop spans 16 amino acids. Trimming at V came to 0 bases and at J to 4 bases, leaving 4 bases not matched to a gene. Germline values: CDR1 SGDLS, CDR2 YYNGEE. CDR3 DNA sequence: TGTGCCAGCAGCGTAGAAGGGACAGGGGGCAGCTATGGCTACACCTTC. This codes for CASSVEGTGGSYGYTF.

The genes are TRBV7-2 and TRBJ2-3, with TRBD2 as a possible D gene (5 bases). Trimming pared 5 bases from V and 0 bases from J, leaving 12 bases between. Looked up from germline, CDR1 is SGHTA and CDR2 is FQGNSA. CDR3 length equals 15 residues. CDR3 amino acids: CASSQARASTDTQYF. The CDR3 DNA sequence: TGTGCCAGCAGCCAAGCGAGGGCTAGCACAGATACGCAGTATTTT. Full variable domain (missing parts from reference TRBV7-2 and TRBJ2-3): GAGVSQSPSNKVTEKGKDVELRCDPISGHTALYWYRQSLGQGLEFLIYFQGNSAPDKSGLPSDRFSAERTGGSVSTLTIQRTQQEDSAVYLCASSQARASTDTQYFGPGTRLTVL.

The CDR3 nucleotides read TGTGCCAGCAGTAACGCAAATCAGCCCCAGCATTTT. Translated: CASSNANQPQHF. This rearrangement joins TRBV6-1 to TRBJ1-5; unclear D gene. Between the trimmed V and J ends, which lost 5 bases and 4 bases, there was a span of 6 bases. This CDR3 comprises 12 residues. Germline loops: CDR1 MNHNS, CDR2 SASEGT.

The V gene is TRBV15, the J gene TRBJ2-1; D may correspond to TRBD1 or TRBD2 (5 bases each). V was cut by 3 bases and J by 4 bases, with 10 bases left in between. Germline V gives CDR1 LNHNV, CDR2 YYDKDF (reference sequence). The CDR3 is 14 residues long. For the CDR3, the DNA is TGTGCCACCAGCAGCGGGGCCGCTTACAATGAGCAGTTCTTC. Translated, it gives CATSSGAAYNEQFF.

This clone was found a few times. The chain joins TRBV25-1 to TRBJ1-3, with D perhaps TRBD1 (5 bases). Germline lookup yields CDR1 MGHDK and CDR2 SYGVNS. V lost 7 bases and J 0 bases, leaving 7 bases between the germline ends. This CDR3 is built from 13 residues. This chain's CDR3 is CASTGHSGNTIYF. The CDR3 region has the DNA TGTGCCAGCACCGGACACTCTGGAAACACCATATATTTT.